The 4 T cell receptor beta chains in this list originate from one sample, sequenced in a study of blood T cell repertoires in COVID-19. Only in-frame clones appear in the TCRdb table, and some are missing; sequencing was by immunoSEQ multiplex PCR. Here the sample spans 310,000 or so clones, about 85% being singletons. The sample consisted of peripheral blood. The receptors derive from a woman between 45 and 65 years old who had recovered from COVID-19.

The chain carries TRBV29-1 and TRBJ1-5; D gene uncertain. V lost 4 bases, J lost 6 bases, and 13 bases lay in between. This CDR3 has 13 residues. Germline V gene data show CDR1 as SQVTM and CDR2 as ANQGSEA. CDR3 region: CSVGTVGSQPQHF. The CDR3 DNA reads TGCAGCGTTGGTACAGTGGGGAGTCAGCCCCAGCATTTT.

This chain links TRBV30 with TRBJ2-2, with TRBD2 matching 8 bases. CDR3 size: 15 residues. CDR1 GTSNPN and CDR2 SVGIG come from the germline V gene (reference sequence). After removal of 0 bases from V and 4 bases from J, the junction contained 4 bases not matched to a gene. DNA for the CDR3: TGTGCCTGGAGTGTAGGACTAGCAAGCACCGGGGAGCTGTTTTTT. Amino acid sequence: CAWSVGLASTGELFF.

V is TRBV30 and J is TRBJ2-1, with 8 positions matching TRBD1. Losses at the gene ends were 1 base for V and 12 bases for J; bases not matched to a gene: 11. The CDR3 runs to 14 residues. Per germline, CDR1 GTSNPN and CDR2 SVGIG (reference sequence). CDR3 bases: TGTGCCTGGAGTGGGAGGACAGGGTCACGTCGGCAGTTCTTC. Protein product: CAWSGRTGSRRQFF. Using reference TRBV30 and TRBJ2-1 for the parts outside the CDR3, the full variable domain is SQTIHQWPATLVQPVGSPLSLECTVEGTSNPNLYWYRQAAGRGLQLLFYSVGIGQISSEVPQNLSASRPQDRQFILSSKKLLLSDSGFYLCAWSGRTGSRRQFFGPGTRLTVL.

The chain employs TRBV6-2 or TRBV6-3 and TRBJ1-5, with TRBD1 as a possible D gene (5 bases). The CDR3 totals 17 residues. Germline V gene sequence: CDR1 MNHEY, CDR2 SVGEGT. The V gene lost 5 bases and the J gene lost 2 bases, with 19 bases spanning the gap. The CDR3 bases are TGTGCCAGCAGTCCACGGACAAGAGGAATGGGCAATCAGCCCCAGCATTTT. This sequence encodes CASSPRTRGMGNQPQHF.